The T cell receptor beta chain under discussion was sequenced for a study of beta chain features in type 1 diabetes. For the study at large: Examination of sorted cells across all samples involved more than 85,000,000 cells.

As every portion of the isolated RNA was reverse transcribed, the sequencing read expressed TCRB transcripts. The protocol was immunoSEQ multiplex PCR, while the TCRdb copy is restricted to in-frame clones and leaves out a portion. The sample includes a few hundred thousand clones, over 11% of them seen just once. Naive, central memory, regulatory and stem cell-like memory cells within the CD4+ compartment were sorted using CD45RO/CCR7/CD25/CD127/CD95/CD27. Germline V gene lookup returns CDR1 LNHDA and CDR2 SQIVND (reference sequence). This CDR3 is 16 amino acids long. Losses at the gene ends were 5 bases for V and 6 bases for J; bases not matched to a gene: 14. As concerns this clone: Antigen unknown.

Findings and caveats of the study: Significant though moderate, a shortening of TCRB CDR3s appeared in all four CD4+ subsets of Type 1 diabetes patients. A greater similarity of naive, central memory and Treg TCRB repertoires was seen among patients than among healthy donors. PCR might pick shorter templates more often, in the same way for patients and controls.

The TCR was taken from a man between 25 and 39 years old with type 1 diabetes. The sequenced material came from naive CD4+ T cells from blood. The chain joins TRBV19 to TRBJ2-7; 9 positions match TRBD1. The CDR3 protein is CASSSTPGTGLPEQYF. CDR3 DNA: TGTGCCAGTAGTTCGACCCCGGGGACAGGGCTTCCCGAGCAGTACTTC.